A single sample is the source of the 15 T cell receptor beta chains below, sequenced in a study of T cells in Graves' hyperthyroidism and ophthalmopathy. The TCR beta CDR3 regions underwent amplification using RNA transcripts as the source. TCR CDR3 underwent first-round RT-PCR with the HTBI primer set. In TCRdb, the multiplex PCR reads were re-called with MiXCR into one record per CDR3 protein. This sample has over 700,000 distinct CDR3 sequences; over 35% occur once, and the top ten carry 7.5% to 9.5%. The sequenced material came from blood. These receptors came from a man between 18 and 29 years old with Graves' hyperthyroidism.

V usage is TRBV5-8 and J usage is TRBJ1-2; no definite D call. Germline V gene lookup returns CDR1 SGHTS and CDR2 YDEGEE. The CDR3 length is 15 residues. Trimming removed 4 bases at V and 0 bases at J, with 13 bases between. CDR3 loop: CASSLRSPANYGYTF. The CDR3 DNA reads TGTGCCAGCAGCCTCAGGAGCCCTGCTAACTATGGCTACACCTTC.

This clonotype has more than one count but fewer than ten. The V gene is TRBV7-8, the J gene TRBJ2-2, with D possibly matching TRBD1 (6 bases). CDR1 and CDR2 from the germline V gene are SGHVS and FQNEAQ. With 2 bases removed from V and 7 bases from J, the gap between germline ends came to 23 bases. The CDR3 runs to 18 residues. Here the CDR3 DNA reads TGTGCCAGCAGCTTATGGGGGCCCGTAGTAGCTTCGGACGGGGAGCTGTTTTTT. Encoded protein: CASSLWGPVVASDGELFF.

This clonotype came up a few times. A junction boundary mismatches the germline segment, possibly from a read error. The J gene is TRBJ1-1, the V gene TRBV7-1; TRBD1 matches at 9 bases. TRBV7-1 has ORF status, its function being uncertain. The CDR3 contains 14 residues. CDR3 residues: CASSSPTGGTEAFF. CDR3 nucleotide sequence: TGCGCCAGCAGCTCGCCGACAGGGGGGACTGAAGCTTTCTTT.

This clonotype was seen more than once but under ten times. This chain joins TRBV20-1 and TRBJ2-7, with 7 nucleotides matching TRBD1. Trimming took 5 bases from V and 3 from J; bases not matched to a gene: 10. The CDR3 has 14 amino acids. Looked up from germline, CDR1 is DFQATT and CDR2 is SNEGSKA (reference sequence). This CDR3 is CSAHTTGVDYEQYF. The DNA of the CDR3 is TGCAGTGCTCACACCACAGGGGTAGACTACGAGCAGTACTTC.

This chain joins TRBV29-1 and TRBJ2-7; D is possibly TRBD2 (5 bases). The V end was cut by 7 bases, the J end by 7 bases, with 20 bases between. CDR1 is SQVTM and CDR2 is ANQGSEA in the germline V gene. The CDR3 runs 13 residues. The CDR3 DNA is TGCAGCGCAACGGGGTCTACGGGATATGAGCAGTACTTC. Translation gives CSATGSTGYEQYF.

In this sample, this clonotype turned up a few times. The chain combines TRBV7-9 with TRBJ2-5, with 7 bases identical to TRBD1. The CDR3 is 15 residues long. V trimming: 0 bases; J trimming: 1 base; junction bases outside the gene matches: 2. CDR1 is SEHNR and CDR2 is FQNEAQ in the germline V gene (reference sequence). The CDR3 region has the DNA TGTGCCAGCAGCTTAGCGTACAGGGGCCAAGAGACCCAGTACTTC. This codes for CASSLAYRGQETQYF.

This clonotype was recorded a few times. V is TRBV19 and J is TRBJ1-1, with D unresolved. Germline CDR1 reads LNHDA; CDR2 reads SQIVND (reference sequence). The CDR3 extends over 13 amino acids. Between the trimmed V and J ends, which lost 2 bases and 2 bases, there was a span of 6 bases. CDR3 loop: CASSIIHNTEAFF. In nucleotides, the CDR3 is TGTGCCAGTAGTATAATACATAACACTGAAGCTTTCTTT.

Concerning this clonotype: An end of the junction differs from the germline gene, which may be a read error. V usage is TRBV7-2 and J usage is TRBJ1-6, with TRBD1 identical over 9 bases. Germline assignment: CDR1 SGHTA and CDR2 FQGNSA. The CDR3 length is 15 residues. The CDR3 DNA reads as TGCGCCAACAGCGAGACCGGGACAGGGTATTCACCCCTCCACTTT. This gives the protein CANSETGTGYSPLHF. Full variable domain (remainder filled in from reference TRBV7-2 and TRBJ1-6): GAGVSQSPSNKVTEKGKDVELRCDPISGHTALYWYRQSLGQGLEFLIYFQGNSAPDKSGLPSDRFSAERTGGSVSTLTIQRTQQEDSAVYLCANSETGTGYSPLHFGNGTRLTVT.

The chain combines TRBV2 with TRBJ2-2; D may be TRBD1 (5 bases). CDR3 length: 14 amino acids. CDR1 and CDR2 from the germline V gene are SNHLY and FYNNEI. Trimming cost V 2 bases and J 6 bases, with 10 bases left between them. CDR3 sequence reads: CASSEPGSAGELFF. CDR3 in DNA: TGTGCCAGCAGTGAACCAGGGTCGGCCGGGGAGCTGTTTTTT.

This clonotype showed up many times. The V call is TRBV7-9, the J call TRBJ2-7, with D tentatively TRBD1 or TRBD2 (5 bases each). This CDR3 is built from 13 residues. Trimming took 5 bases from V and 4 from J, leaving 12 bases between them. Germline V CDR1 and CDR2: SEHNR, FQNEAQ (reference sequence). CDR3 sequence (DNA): TGTGCCAGCAGCCACCGGGACGGTTACGAGCAGTACTTC. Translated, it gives CASSHRDGYEQYF. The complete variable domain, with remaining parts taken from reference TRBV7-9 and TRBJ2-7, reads DTGVSQNPRHKITKRGQNVTFRCDPISEHNRLYWYRQTLGQGPEFLTYFQNEAQLEKSRLLSDRFSAERPKGSFSTLEIQRTEQGDSAMYLCASSHRDGYEQYFGPGTRLTVT.

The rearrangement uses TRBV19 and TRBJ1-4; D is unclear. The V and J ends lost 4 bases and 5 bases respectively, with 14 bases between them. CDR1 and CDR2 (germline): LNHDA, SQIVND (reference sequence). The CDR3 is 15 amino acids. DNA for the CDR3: TGTGCCAGTAGTACCCCCTGGCAGGTGAATGAAAAACTGTTTTTT. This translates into CASSTPWQVNEKLFF. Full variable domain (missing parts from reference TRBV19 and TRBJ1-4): DGGITQSPKYLFRKEGQNVTLSCEQNLNHDAMYWYRQDPGQGLRLIYYSQIVNDFQKGDIAEGYSVSREKKESFPLTVTSAQKNPTAFYLCASSTPWQVNEKLFFGSGTQLSVL.

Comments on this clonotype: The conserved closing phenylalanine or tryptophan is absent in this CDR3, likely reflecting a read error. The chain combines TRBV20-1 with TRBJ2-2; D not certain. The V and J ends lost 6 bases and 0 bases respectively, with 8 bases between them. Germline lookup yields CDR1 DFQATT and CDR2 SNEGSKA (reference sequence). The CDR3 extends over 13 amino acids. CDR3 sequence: CSADRANTGELFS. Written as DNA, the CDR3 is TGCAGTGCGGACCGGGCGAACACCGGGGAGCTGTTTTCT.

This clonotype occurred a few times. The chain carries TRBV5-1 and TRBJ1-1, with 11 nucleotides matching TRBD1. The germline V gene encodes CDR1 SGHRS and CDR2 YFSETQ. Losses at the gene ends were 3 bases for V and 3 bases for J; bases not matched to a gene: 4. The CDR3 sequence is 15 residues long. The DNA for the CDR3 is TGCGCCAGCAGCTGGTGGGACAGGGGGGACACTGAAGCTTTCTTT. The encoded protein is CASSWWDRGDTEAFF.

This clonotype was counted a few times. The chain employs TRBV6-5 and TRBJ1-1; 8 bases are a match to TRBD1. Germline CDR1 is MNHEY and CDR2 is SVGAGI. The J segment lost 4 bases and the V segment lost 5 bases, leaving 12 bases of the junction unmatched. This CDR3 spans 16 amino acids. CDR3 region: CASSRRQGSSVTEAFF. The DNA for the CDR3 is TGTGCCAGCAGTCGTAGACAGGGGTCTTCAGTCACTGAAGCTTTCTTT.

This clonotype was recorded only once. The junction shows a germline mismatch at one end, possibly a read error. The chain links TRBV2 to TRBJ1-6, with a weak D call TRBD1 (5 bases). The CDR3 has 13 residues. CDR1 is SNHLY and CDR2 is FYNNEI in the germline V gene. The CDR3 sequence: CASGAGWGSLLHF. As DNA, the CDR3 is TGTGCCAGTGGGGCAGGGTGGGGTTCACTCCTCCACTTT. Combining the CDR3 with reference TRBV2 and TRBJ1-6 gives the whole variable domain EPEVTQTPSHQVTQMGQEVILRCVPISNHLYFYWYRQILGQKVEFLVSFYNNEISEKSEIFDDQFSVERPDGSNFTLKIRSTKLEDSAMYFCASGAGWGSLLHFGNGTRLTVT.